This passage covers 24 T cell receptor beta chains from one sample sequenced in a study of long-term antiretroviral therapy in people with HIV. Version v3.0 of the immunoSEQ assay ran at survey level. Using immunoSEQ multiplex PCR, the repertoire was profiled, and TCRdb retains in-frame clones only, with some absent. The table lists around 29,000 clones, 93% of them singletons. Sequenced material: unsorted PBMCs, taken almost 6.6 years after starting antiretroviral therapy. The receptor source for this set is a woman aged 40 to 50 with HIV.

This clone was counted once. This rearrangement joins TRBV6-5 to TRBJ2-7; D perhaps matches TRBD1 (6 bases). The V and J ends lost 0 bases and 4 bases respectively, with 13 bases between them. The CDR3 consists of 15 residues. Germline CDR1 reads MNHEY; CDR2 reads SVGAGI. The CDR3 coding sequence is TGTGCCAGCAGTTACTCGACCGGGACACTGTACGAGCAGTACTTC. Translation gives CASSYSTGTLYEQYF.

The chain links TRBV7-9 to TRBJ2-3; 12 positions match TRBD2. This CDR3 region has 14 residues. The V gene end was trimmed by 8 bases and the J gene end by 4 bases; junction bases not matched to a gene: 4. Per germline, CDR1 SEHNR and CDR2 FQNEAQ (reference sequence). CDR3 sequence: CASGLAGGPDTQYF. Written as DNA, the CDR3 is TGTGCCAGCGGTCTAGCGGGGGGGCCAGATACGCAGTATTTT.

The chain carries TRBV7-6 and TRBJ2-7; possible D gene TRBD1, 6 bases. Germline loops: CDR1 SGHVS, CDR2 FNYEAQ. The length of the CDR3 is 15 residues. The germline V and J ends were trimmed by 5 bases and 1 base, with 15 bases remaining between them. The CDR3, as DNA: TGTGCCAGCAGCACAGCGTCGGACAGTTCCTACGAGCAGTACTTC. This translates into CASSTASDSSYEQYF.

V and J are TRBV19 and TRBJ2-1; possibly TRBD2 for D (6 bases). Germline-derived CDR1 and CDR2 are LNHDA and SQIVND (reference sequence). The CDR3 runs to 13 residues. V lost 3 bases to trimming and J lost 9 bases, with 12 bases between them. The CDR3 nucleotides read TGTGCCAGTAGTATTCAAGAGGGACTTGAGCAGTTCTTC. Amino acids: CASSIQEGLEQFF.

J is TRBJ1-1 and V is TRBV7-9; D is ambiguous. Germline V lookup: CDR1 SEHNR, CDR2 FQNEAQ (reference sequence). CDR3 length equals 15 residues. V was clipped by 5 bases and J by 1 base, with 14 bases between them. DNA for the CDR3: TGTGCCAGCAGCAACCCCTCTCCCGGGAACACTGAAGCTTTCTTT. Protein product: CASSNPSPGNTEAFF.

Regarding this clone: Relative to the germline gene, one junction end is altered; a read error may explain this. The rearrangement uses TRBV7-7 and TRBJ2-5; a weak D match, TRBD2 (6 bases). This CDR3 contains 15 residues. Per the germline V gene, CDR1 is SSHAT and CDR2 is FNYEAQ (reference sequence). In nucleotides, the CDR3 is TGTGCTAGCAGCCAAGGGGCCGGGGGACAAGAGACCCAGTACTTC. Residues: CASSQGAGGQETQYF.

V gene TRBV30 combines with J gene TRBJ1-2, with a tentative D call TRBD1 (5 bases). V was pared by 2 bases and J by 6 bases, with 19 bases between. CDR3 length: 15 residues. Germline values: CDR1 GTSNPN, CDR2 SVGIG (reference sequence). CDR3: CAWSPTLTGGNGYTF. For the CDR3, the DNA is TGTGCCTGGAGTCCAACCCTAACGGGGGGGAATGGCTACACCTTC.

This rearrangement joins TRBV5-6 to TRBJ2-2, with D unresolved. Germline values: CDR1 SGHDT, CDR2 YYEEEE. V dropped 4 bases and J dropped 1 base, with 5 bases sitting between them. This CDR3 comprises 13 residues. The CDR3: CASSPRNTGELFF. CDR3 nucleotides: TGTGCCAGCAGCCCTCGGAACACCGGGGAGCTGTTTTTT.

J is TRBJ1-5 and V is TRBV18; 9 nucleotides match TRBD1. V shed 1 base and J 5 bases; nucleotides not matched to a gene: 3. Per germline, CDR1 KGHSH and CDR2 LQKENI. CDR3 length: 15 amino acids. The CDR3 spells CASSPRQGVYQPQHF. The CDR3, as DNA: TGTGCCAGCTCACCACGACAGGGGGTCTATCAGCCCCAGCATTTT.

This chain uses TRBV18 with TRBJ2-5; D may match TRBD1 or TRBD2 (5 bases each). The CDR3 spans 14 residues. CDR1 KGHSH and CDR2 LQKENI come from the germline V gene. V was clipped by 5 bases and J by 5 bases, with 15 bases between them. The CDR3 nucleotides are TGTGCCAGCTCAGTCTCCGGGACGCGTGAGACCCAGTACTTC. It encodes CASSVSGTRETQYF.

The rearrangement joins TRBV6-1 to TRBJ1-5; possible D gene TRBD1, 5 bases. There are 12 residues in the CDR3. V was cut by 7 bases and J by 5 bases, with 9 bases left in between. In germline, CDR1 is MNHNS, CDR2 SASEGT. DNA of the CDR3: TGTGCCAGCAAACGGGGGGATCAGCCCCAGCATTTT. It is translated as CASKRGDQPQHF.

The chain employs TRBV7-3 and TRBJ2-3; 8 bases are a match to TRBD2. The CDR3 is made up of 14 amino acids. The V gene end was trimmed by 4 bases and the J gene end by 5 bases; junction bases not matched to a gene: 5. The germline CDR1 and CDR2 sequences are SGHTA and FQGTGA. The CDR3 spells CASSSAGGGDTQYF. In nucleotides, the CDR3 is TGTGCCAGCAGCTCCGCGGGGGGAGGAGATACGCAGTATTTT.

This chain uses TRBV6-1 with TRBJ1-5; D gene ambiguous. The length of the CDR3 is 20 residues. CDR1 is MNHNS and CDR2 is SASEGT in the germline V gene. Trimming stripped 4 bases from V and 0 bases from J, with 25 bases between. Here the CDR3 reads CASSAIGSPLSSPSNQPQHF. CDR3 DNA sequence: TGTGCCAGCAGTGCAATTGGGAGTCCTCTATCAAGTCCTAGCAATCAGCCCCAGCATTTT.

Written as DNA, the CDR3 is TGTGCCAGCAGTCCGCTGGGTGGGACTGCGAACACCGGGGAGCTGTTTTTT. Translation: CASSPLGGTANTGELFF. The chain recombines TRBV2 with TRBJ2-2, with D possibly being TRBD2 (6 bases). This CDR3 comprises 17 residues. Germline CDR1 reads SNHLY; CDR2 reads FYNNEI. V lost 5 bases and J 0 bases, leaving 16 bases between the germline ends.

The chain combines TRBV9 with TRBJ1-2; tentative D call: TRBD1 (6 bases). The CDR3 contains 18 residues. V dropped 4 bases and J dropped 4 bases, with 26 bases sitting between them. Germline CDR1 and CDR2: SGDLS and YYNGEE. The CDR3: CASSPEGSIGQGIYGYTF. The CDR3 coding sequence is TGTGCCAGCAGCCCCGAAGGATCGATCGGGCAGGGGATCTATGGCTACACCTTC.

CDR3 in DNA: TGTGCCAGCAGCAGGGGAGGGGGAAGCAATCAGCCCCAGCATTTT. The encoded protein is CASSRGGGSNQPQHF. The gene calls are TRBV9 and TRBJ1-5; a possible D gene is TRBD1 (6 bases). The CDR3 sequence is 15 residues long. CDR1 and CDR2 (germline): SGDLS, YYNGEE. The V end lost 4 bases, the J end lost 1 base, and 12 bases lay between the germline ends.

This chain connects TRBV7-2 to TRBJ2-2, with D perhaps matching TRBD1 or TRBD2 (5 bases each). V lost 7 bases, J lost 4 bases, and 16 bases lay in between. Germline V CDR1 and CDR2: SGHTA, FQGNSA. There are 15 residues in the CDR3. The CDR3 is CASNPHGAGTGELFF. The CDR3 DNA is TGTGCCAGCAACCCCCACGGGGCGGGCACCGGGGAGCTGTTTTTT.

The V call is TRBV9, the J call TRBJ2-1; D gene ambiguous. Germline V gene lookup returns CDR1 SGDLS and CDR2 YYNGEE. The CDR3 spans 15 residues. V lost 7 bases to trimming and J lost 0 bases, with 14 bases between them. The CDR3 DNA is TGTGCCAGCGGACGTGGCGGAAGCTCCTACAATGAGCAGTTCTTC. Translation: CASGRGGSSYNEQFF. Looking up the rest from reference TRBV9 and TRBJ2-1 gives the full variable domain: DSGVTQTPKHLITATGQRVTLRCSPRSGDLSVYWYQQSLDQGLQFLIQYYNGEERAKGNILERFSAQQFPDLHSELNLSSLELGDSALYFCASGRGGSSYNEQFFGPGTRLTVL.

The genes are TRBV7-2 and TRBJ2-5; D is unresolved. This CDR3 has 13 residues. V dropped 3 bases and J dropped 2 bases, with 7 bases sitting between them. Germline V CDR1 and CDR2: SGHTA, FQGNSA. CDR3 in amino acids: CASSLNRQETQYF. CDR3 bases: TGTGCCAGCAGCTTGAACAGACAAGAGACCCAGTACTTC.

The V gene is TRBV7-9, the J gene TRBJ2-1; TRBD2 matches at 7 bases. The CDR3 is 15 residues long. Germline CDR1 and CDR2: SEHNR and FQNEAQ (reference sequence). Unmatched junction bases numbered 5, after V lost 4 bases and J lost 2 bases. The CDR3 DNA is TGTGCCAGCAGCTGGGGGGGGTCTACCTACAATGAGCAGTTCTTC. It encodes CASSWGGSTYNEQFF.

The gene calls are TRBV5-4 and TRBJ2-7; D call uncertain. Germline-derived CDR1 and CDR2 are SGHNT and YYREEE (reference sequence). The V end lost 0 bases, the J end lost 4 bases, and 11 bases lay between the germline ends. The CDR3 length is 14 residues. In DNA form, the CDR3 reads TGTGCCAGCAGCTTGGCAGGTTTCGCGTACGAGCAGTACTTC. The encoded protein is CASSLAGFAYEQYF.

The CDR3: CASSNRNNEKLFF. The CDR3 DNA is TGTGCCAGCAGCAACAGGAATAATGAAAAACTGTTTTTT. The J gene is TRBJ1-4, the V gene TRBV5-6; TRBD1 might be the D (5 bases). The germline V gene encodes CDR1 SGHDT and CDR2 YYEEEE. The CDR3 has 13 amino acids. V was shortened by 4 bases and J by 4 bases, with 8 bases between the two germline ends.

The chain has TRBV9 and TRBJ1-6; D is undetermined. CDR3 length: 17 residues. Trimming shortened V by 0 bases and J by 4 bases, and 14 bases separated the two germline ends. Germline V gene sequence: CDR1 SGDLS, CDR2 YYNGEE. The CDR3 DNA reads as TGTGCCAGCAGCGTAGTAGGTAAAGGACGGTATAATTCACCCCTCCACTTT. It translates to CASSVVGKGRYNSPLHF.

The gene calls are TRBV9 and TRBJ1-3; 7 nucleotides agree with TRBD1. The CDR3 consists of 17 residues. Germline loops: CDR1 SGDLS, CDR2 YYNGEE. V dropped 1 base and J dropped 0; count of bases not matched to a gene: 7. The CDR3 nucleotides are TGTGCCAGCAGCGTATCGACAGGGAGGCTCTCTGGAAACACCATATATTTT. It is translated as CASSVSTGRLSGNTIYF.